This TCR beta chain was recovered during a study of OX40 agonist ivuxolimab in advanced cancers. This clone was seen only a few times. The germline V gene encodes CDR1 SGHRS and CDR2 YFSETQ. The V end lost 0 bases, the J end lost 6 bases, and 15 bases lay between the germline ends. This CDR3 is 15 amino acids long. Clones were sequenced by immunoSEQ multiplex PCR, and TCRdb holds only the in-frame ones, with some missing. The data contain about 62,000 clones, about 85% of them singletons. The sequence derives from an adult with an advanced solid tumor such as melanoma, head and neck, liver or kidney cancer. The genes are TRBV5-1 and TRBJ1-2; maybe TRBD1 (6 bases). The sequenced sample was CD4+ or CD8+ T cells sorted from blood, obtained in a trial of the OX40 agonist ivuxolimab. The CDR3 sequence: CASSLAGPGADGYTF. DNA for the CDR3: TGCGCCAGCAGCTTGGCCGGGCCAGGGGCGGATGGCTACACCTTC.